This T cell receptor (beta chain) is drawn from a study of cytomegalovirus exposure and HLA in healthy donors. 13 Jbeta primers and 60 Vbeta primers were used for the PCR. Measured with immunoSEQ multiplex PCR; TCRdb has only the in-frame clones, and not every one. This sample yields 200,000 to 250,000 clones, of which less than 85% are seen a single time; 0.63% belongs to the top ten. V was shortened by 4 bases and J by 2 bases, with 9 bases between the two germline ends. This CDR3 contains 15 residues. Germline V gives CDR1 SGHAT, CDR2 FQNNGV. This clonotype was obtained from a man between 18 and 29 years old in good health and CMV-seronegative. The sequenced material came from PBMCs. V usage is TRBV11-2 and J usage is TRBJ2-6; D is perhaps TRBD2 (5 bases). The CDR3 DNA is TGTGCCAGCAGCTCCGGACTGACTGGGGCCAACGTCCTGACTTTC. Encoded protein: CASSSGLTGANVLTF.